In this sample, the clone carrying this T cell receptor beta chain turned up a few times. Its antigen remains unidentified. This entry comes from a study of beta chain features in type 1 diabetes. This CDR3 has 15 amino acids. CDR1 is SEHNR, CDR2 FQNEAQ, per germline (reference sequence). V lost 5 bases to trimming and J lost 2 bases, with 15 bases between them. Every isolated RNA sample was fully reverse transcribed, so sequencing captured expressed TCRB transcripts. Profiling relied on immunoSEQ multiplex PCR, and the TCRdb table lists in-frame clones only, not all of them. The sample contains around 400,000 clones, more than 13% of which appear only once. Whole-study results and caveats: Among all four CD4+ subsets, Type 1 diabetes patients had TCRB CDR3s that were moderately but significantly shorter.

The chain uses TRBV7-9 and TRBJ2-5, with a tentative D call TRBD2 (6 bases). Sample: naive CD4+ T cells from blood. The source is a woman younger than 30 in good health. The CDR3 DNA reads TGTGCCAGCAGCCGCGGGGTGTCTCTTCAAGAGACCCAGTACTTC. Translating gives CASSRGVSLQETQYF.